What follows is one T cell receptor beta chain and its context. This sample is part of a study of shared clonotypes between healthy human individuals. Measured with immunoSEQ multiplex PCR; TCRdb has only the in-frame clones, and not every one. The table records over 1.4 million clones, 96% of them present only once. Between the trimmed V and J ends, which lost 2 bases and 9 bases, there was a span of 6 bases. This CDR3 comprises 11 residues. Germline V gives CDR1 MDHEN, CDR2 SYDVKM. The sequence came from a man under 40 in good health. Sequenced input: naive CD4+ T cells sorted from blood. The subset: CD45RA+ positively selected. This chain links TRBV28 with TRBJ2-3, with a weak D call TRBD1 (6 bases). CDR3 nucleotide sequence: TGTGCCAGCAGTTTACAGGGGACGCAGTATTTT. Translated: CASSLQGTQYF.